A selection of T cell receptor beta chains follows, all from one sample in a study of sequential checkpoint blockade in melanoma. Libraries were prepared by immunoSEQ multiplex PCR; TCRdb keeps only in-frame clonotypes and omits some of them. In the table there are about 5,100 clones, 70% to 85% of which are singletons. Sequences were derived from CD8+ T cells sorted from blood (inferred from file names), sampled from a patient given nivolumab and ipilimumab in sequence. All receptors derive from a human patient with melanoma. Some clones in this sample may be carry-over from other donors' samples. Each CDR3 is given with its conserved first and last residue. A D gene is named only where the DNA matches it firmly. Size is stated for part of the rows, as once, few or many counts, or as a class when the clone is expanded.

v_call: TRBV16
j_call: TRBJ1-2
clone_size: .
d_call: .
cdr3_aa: CASSQGGTDYYGYTF
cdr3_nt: TGTGCCAGCAGCCAGGGGGGAACAGATTACTATGGCTACACCTTC

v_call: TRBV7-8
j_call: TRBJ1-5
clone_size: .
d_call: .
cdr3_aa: CASSSQASNQPQHF
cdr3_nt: TGTGCCAGCAGCTCGCAAGCAAGCAATCAGCCCCAGCATTTT

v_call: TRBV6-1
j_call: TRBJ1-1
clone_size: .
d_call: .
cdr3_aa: CASGGSTGNTEAFF
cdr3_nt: TGTGCCAGCGGGGGCTCGACAGGGAACACTGAAGCTTTCTTT

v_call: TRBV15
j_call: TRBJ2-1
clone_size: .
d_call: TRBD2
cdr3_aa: CATSREGEGTSGYNEQFF
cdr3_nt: TGTGCCACCAGCAGAGAGGGTGAAGGGACTAGCGGTTACAATGAGCAGTTCTTC

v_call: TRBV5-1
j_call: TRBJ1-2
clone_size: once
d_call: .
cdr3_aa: CASSLLGVLWRGYTF
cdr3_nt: TGCGCCAGCAGCTTACTGGGCGTCCTATGGCGCGGCTACACCTTC

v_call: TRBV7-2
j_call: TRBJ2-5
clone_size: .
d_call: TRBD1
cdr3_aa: CASSAGQAEETQYF
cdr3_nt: TGTGCCAGCAGCGCGGGACAGGCTGAGGAGACCCAGTACTTC

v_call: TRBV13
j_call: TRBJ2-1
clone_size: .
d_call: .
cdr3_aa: CASSYDREAPYNEQFF
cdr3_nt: TGTGCCAGCAGCTACGACAGGGAGGCACCCTACAATGAGCAGTTCTTC

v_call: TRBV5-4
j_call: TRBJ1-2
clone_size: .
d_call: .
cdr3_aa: CASSLAGESYGYTF
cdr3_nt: TGTGCCAGCAGCTTAGCAGGGGAAAGCTATGGCTACACCTTC

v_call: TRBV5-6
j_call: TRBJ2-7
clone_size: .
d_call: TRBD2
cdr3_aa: CASSSGRAYEQYF
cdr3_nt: TGTGCCAGCAGCTCCGGGAGGGCTTACGAGCAGTACTTC

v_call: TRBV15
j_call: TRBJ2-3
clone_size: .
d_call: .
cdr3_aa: CATQGTLNTQYF
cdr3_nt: TGTGCCACTCAAGGGACTCTTAATACGCAGTATTTT

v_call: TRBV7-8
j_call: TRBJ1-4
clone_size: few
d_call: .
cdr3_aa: CASSVADGSNEKLFF
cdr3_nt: TGTGCCAGCAGCGTAGCCGACGGGTCAAATGAAAAACTGTTTTTT

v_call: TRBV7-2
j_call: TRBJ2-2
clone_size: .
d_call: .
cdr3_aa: CASSLSGPVGELFF
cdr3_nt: TGTGCCAGCAGCTTAAGCGGGCCGGTCGGGGAGCTGTTTTTT

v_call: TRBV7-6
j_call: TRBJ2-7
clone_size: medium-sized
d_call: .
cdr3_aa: CASSFAATYEQYF
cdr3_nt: TGTGCCAGCAGCTTCGCGGCTACCTACGAGCAGTACTTC

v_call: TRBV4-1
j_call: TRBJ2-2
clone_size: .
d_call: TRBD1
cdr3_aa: CASSQRGTENTGELFF
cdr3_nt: TGCGCCAGCAGCCAAAGGGGGACAGAGAACACCGGGGAGCTGTTTTTT

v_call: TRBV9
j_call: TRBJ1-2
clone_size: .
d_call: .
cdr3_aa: CASGSGGSGYTF
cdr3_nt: TGTGCCAGCGGCTCGGGAGGGTCCGGCTACACCTTC

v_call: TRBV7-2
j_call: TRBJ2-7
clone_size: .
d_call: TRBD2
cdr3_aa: CASSAGGSYEQYF
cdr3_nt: TGTGCCAGCAGCGCCGGGGGGTCCTACGAGCAGTACTTC

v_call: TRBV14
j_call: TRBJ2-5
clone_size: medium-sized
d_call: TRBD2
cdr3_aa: CASSLADYQETQYF
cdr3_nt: TGTGCCAGCAGTCTAGCGGATTACCAAGAGACCCAGTACTTC

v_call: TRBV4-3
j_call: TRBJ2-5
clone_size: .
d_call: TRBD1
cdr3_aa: CASSPSLTGVGETQYF
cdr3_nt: TGCGCCAGCAGCCCTTCCCTCACAGGGGTGGGGGAGACCCAGTACTTC

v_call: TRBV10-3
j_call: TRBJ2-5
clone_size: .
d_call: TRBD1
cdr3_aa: CAISGDRGIETQYF
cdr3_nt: TGTGCCATCAGTGGGGACAGGGGGATCGAGACCCAGTACTTC

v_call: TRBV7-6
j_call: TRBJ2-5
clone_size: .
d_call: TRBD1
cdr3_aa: CASSTRDRALQETQYF
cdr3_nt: TGTGCCAGCAGCACCCGGGACAGGGCCCTCCAAGAGACCCAGTACTTC

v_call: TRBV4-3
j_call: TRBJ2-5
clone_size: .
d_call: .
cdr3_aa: CASSQHRGGKTQYF
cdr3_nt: TGCGCCAGCAGCCAGCACAGGGGGGGCAAGACCCAGTACTTC

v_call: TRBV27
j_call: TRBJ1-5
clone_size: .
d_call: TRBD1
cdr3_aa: CASGLGTGNQPQHF
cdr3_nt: TGTGCCAGCGGCCTTGGGACAGGGAATCAGCCCCAGCATTTT

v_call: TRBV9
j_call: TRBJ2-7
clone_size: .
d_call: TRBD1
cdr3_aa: CASGQGAEQYF
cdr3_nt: TGTGCCAGTGGACAGGGGGCCGAGCAGTACTTC

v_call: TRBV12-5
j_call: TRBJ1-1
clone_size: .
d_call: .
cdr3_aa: CASGSQGFGDTEAFF
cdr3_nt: TGTGCTAGTGGTTCACAGGGTTTCGGGGACACTGAAGCTTTCTTT

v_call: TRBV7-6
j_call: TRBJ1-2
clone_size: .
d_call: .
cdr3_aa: CASSLDPAQGPYGYTF
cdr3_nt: TGTGCCAGCAGCTTAGACCCAGCCCAGGGTCCGTATGGCTACACCTTC

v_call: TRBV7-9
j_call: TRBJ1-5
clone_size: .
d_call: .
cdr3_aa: CASTAPEGYNQPQHF
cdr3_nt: TGTGCCAGCACCGCCCCTGAGGGTTACAATCAGCCCCAGCATTTT

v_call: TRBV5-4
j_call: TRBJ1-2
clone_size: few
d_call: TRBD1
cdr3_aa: CASSLAGTGLTNYGYTF
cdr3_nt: TGTGCCAGCAGCTTGGCGGGGACAGGTCTGACTAACTATGGCTACACCTTC

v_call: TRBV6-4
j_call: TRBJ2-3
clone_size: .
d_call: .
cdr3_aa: CASSGGRGPTDTQYF
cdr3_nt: TGTGCCAGCAGTGGGGGGCGGGGGCCCACAGATACGCAGTATTTT